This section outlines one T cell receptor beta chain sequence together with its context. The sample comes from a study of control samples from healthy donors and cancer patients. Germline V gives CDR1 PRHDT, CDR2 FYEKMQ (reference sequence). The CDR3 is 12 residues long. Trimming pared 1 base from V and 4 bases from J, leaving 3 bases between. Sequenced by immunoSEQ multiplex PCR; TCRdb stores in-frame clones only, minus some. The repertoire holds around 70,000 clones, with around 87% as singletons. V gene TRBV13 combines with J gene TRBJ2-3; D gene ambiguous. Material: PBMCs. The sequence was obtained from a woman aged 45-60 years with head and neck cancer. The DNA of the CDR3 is TGTGCCAGCAGCTTAGTCTCAGATACGCAGTATTTT. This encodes CASSLVSDTQYF.